The text below deals with one TCR beta chain. As yet, its antigen is unknown. Germline-derived CDR1 and CDR2 are DFQATT and SNEGSKA (reference sequence). The CDR3 has 13 amino acids. The ends were cut back, 3 bases at V and 11 bases at J, with 17 bases in the middle. These data are taken from a study of T cell responses to AZD1222 COVID-19 vaccine. Study-level findings and limits: After two AZD1222 doses, spike-specific TCR breadth and depth rose versus day 0. Per reports, nearly half of all spike-specific TCRs target regions that are unmutated in variants.

Libraries were prepared by immunoSEQ multiplex PCR; TCRdb keeps only in-frame clonotypes and omits some of them. The sample gives 120,000 to 150,000 clones, 70% to 90% of which show up once; about 5% is in the top ten. The gene calls are TRBV20-1 and TRBJ1-5; maybe TRBD1 (6 bases). This TCR derives from an adult who received the MenACWY meningococcal vaccine as a control. Sequenced material: peripheral blood, taken 28 days after the second dose of the MenACWY control vaccine. CDR3 sequence: CSASGQGYETQHF. The DNA for the CDR3 is TGCAGTGCTAGTGGGCAGGGGTATGAGACCCAGCATTTT.